Presented here are 20 T cell receptor beta chains from one specimen sequenced in a study of blood T cell repertoires in COVID-19. Using immunoSEQ multiplex PCR, the repertoire was profiled, and TCRdb retains in-frame clones only, with some absent. The sample shows 100,000 to 140,000 clones, roughly 88% of them seen only once. The source material was peripheral blood. The receptors were gathered from a man in his fifties or sixties with active or convalescent COVID-19.

The chain joins TRBV5-1 to TRBJ2-5; perhaps TRBD2 as D (6 bases). Trimming shortened V by 5 bases and J by 5 bases, and 16 bases separated the two germline ends. Germline CDR1 reads SGHRS; CDR2 reads YFSETQ. The CDR3 has 14 residues. The DNA for the CDR3 is TGCGCCAGCAGTTCCGGGACTTCTGGGGAGACCCAGTACTTC. Its translation is CASSSGTSGETQYF.

The chain links TRBV19 to TRBJ1-2; possibly TRBD1 for D (6 bases). This CDR3 spans 15 amino acids. Germline assignment: CDR1 LNHDA and CDR2 SQIVND (reference sequence). V dropped 6 bases and J dropped 4 bases, with 18 bases sitting between them. The CDR3 spells CASSEQGIWIYGYTF. CDR3 DNA: TGTGCCAGTAGCGAACAGGGCATATGGATCTATGGCTACACCTTC.

The chain combines TRBV6-5 with TRBJ2-2; 12 bases line up with TRBD2. The CDR3 totals 15 residues. Germline V gives CDR1 MNHEY, CDR2 SVGAGI. Losses at the gene ends were 7 bases for V and 3 bases for J; bases not matched to a gene: 3. CDR3 nucleotides: TGTGCCAGCATGCGACTAGCGGGAGACACCGGGGAGCTGTTTTTT. Its protein product is CASMRLAGDTGELFF.

The chain joins TRBV11-2 to TRBJ2-7; no definite D call. The germline V gene encodes CDR1 SGHAT and CDR2 FQNNGV. With 3 bases removed from V and 0 bases from J, the gap between germline ends came to 6 bases. The CDR3 is 13 amino acids. CDR3 sequence: CASSFPSSYEQYF. For the CDR3, the DNA is TGTGCCAGCAGCTTCCCGAGCTCCTACGAGCAGTACTTC.

The chain recombines TRBV18 with TRBJ2-5; D unclear. This CDR3 comprises 14 residues. With 4 bases removed from V and 5 bases from J, the gap between germline ends came to 14 bases. The germline V gene has CDR1 KGHSH and CDR2 LQKENI. The CDR3, as DNA: TGTGCCAGCTCACAGCTCGGTCAAGCGGAGACCCAGTACTTC. Translated, it gives CASSQLGQAETQYF.

The chain combines TRBV4-3 with TRBJ2-5; 9 nucleotides align to TRBD2. J gave up 4 bases and V 3 bases, and 6 bases lay outside the gene matches. Germline lookup yields CDR1 LGHNA and CDR2 YSLEER. The CDR3 runs to 15 residues. CDR3 amino acids: CASSHQVAGVETQYF. The CDR3 DNA sequence: TGCGCCAGCAGCCATCAGGTAGCGGGAGTAGAGACCCAGTACTTC.

This chain connects TRBV30 to TRBJ1-4; D perhaps matches TRBD1 (6 bases). The CDR3 loop spans 14 amino acids. The V gene's germline CDR1 is GTSNPN and CDR2 SVGIG (reference sequence). Trimming stripped 0 bases from V and 8 bases from J, with 13 bases between. CDR3 loop: CAWSVRTEWEKLFF. DNA of the CDR3: TGTGCCTGGAGTGTACGGACAGAATGGGAAAAACTGTTTTTT.

The genes are TRBV11-2 and TRBJ1-1; perhaps TRBD1 as D (5 bases). Trimming stripped 1 base from V and 11 bases from J, with 8 bases between. The length of the CDR3 is 11 residues. From germline, CDR1 is SGHAT and CDR2 FQNNGV. The CDR3: CASSLGGVAFF. The CDR3 DNA is TGTGCCAGCAGCTTAGGGGGGGTTGCTTTCTTT.

The chain recombines TRBV19 with TRBJ1-2; 11 bases line up with TRBD1. With 5 bases clipped from V and 14 bases from J, the junction kept 10 bases outside the gene matches. CDR1 and CDR2 (germline): LNHDA, SQIVND (reference sequence). This CDR3 is built from 13 residues. CDR3 region: CASSLWTGGADTF. CDR3 DNA: TGTGCCAGTAGTCTCTGGACAGGGGGCGCGGATACCTTC.

The chain carries TRBV19 and TRBJ2-2; the D gene is possibly TRBD2 (5 bases). Germline V gene data show CDR1 as LNHDA and CDR2 as SQIVND (reference sequence). The CDR3 spans 14 residues. V was shortened by 6 bases and J by 1 base, with 9 bases between the two germline ends. The CDR3 reads CASSQTMNTGELFF. CDR3 DNA sequence: TGTGCCAGTAGCCAGACTATGAACACCGGGGAGCTGTTTTTT.

This clone was observed a single time. The rearrangement uses TRBV5-1 and TRBJ2-2, with a possible D match to TRBD2 (6 bases). The CDR3 runs 15 residues. The V and J ends lost 0 bases and 2 bases respectively, with 8 bases between them. CDR1 and CDR2 (germline): SGHRS, YFSETQ. CDR3 sequence reads: CASSLGSGNTGELFF. The DNA of the CDR3 is TGCGCCAGCAGCTTGGGTAGCGGAAACACCGGGGAGCTGTTTTTT.

The V call is TRBV30, the J call TRBJ2-5; D is perhaps TRBD2 (6 bases). This CDR3 spans 14 amino acids. Germline CDR1 GTSNPN, CDR2 SVGIG (reference sequence). Trimming took 0 bases from V and 5 from J, leaving 13 bases between them. This chain's CDR3 is CAWSVRGAGETQYF. In DNA, the CDR3 is TGTGCCTGGAGTGTTCGCGGGGCGGGGGAGACCCAGTACTTC.

The CDR3 bases are TGCAGCGTTGAAGGACAGGCTGAAAAACTGTTTTTT. It yields the protein CSVEGQAEKLFF. The rearrangement joins TRBV29-1 to TRBJ1-4; the D gene is possibly TRBD1 (6 bases). V lost 1 base to trimming and J lost 7 bases, with 7 bases between them. This CDR3 is built from 12 residues. Germline values: CDR1 SQVTM, CDR2 ANQGSEA.

The V call is TRBV28, the J call TRBJ1-5, with 8 nucleotides matching TRBD1. The CDR3 runs 15 residues. Trimming cost V 6 bases and J 5 bases; bases outside gene matches: 9. From germline, CDR1 is MDHEN and CDR2 SYDVKM. The CDR3 bases are TGTGCCAGCAGAATCAGGGGGCTGGGGGATCAGCCCCAGCATTTT. As protein: CASRIRGLGDQPQHF.

V usage is TRBV28 and J usage is TRBJ2-7, with 7 bases identical to TRBD2. After removal of 2 bases from V and 1 base from J, the junction contained 5 bases not matched to a gene. CDR3 length: 15 amino acids. The germline CDR1 and CDR2 sequences are MDHEN and SYDVKM. CDR3 coding DNA: TGTGCCAGCAGTTTAGGGCCTAGCGGTTCCTACGAGCAGTACTTC. Residues: CASSLGPSGSYEQYF.

The V gene is TRBV5-4, the J gene TRBJ2-3, with 12 nucleotides matching TRBD2. Germline values: CDR1 SGHNT, CDR2 YYREEE (reference sequence). The V and J ends lost 4 bases and 4 bases, in that order; junction bases with no gene match: 4. The CDR3 extends over 15 amino acids. The CDR3: CASSRGTSGSDTQYF. The CDR3 bases are TGTGCCAGCAGCCGGGGGACTAGCGGGTCAGATACGCAGTATTTT.

The gene calls are TRBV28 and TRBJ1-2; D gene ambiguous. Trimming left V 5 bases short and J 2 bases short, with 6 bases between. This CDR3 spans 12 amino acids. Germline V lookup: CDR1 MDHEN, CDR2 SYDVKM. CDR3: CASSNRNYGYTF. The CDR3 bases are TGTGCCAGCAGTAACAGAAACTATGGCTACACCTTC.

The chain recombines TRBV7-2 with TRBJ1-6; TRBD1 aligns across 9 bases. The V gene's germline CDR1 is SGHTA and CDR2 FQGNSA. The CDR3 sequence is 16 residues long. Losses at the gene ends were 5 bases for V and 9 bases for J; bases not matched to a gene: 11. CDR3 sequence: CASSVGTGYASSPLHF. The CDR3 DNA follows: TGTGCCAGCAGCGTCGGGACAGGGTATGCCAGTTCACCCCTCCACTTT.

This clone came up once. The rearrangement joins TRBV3-1 (or the pseudogene TRBV3-2) to TRBJ2-1; D remains ambiguous. Trimming cost V 5 bases and J 6 bases, with 11 bases left between them. CDR3 size: 13 residues. The germline gives CDR1 LGHDT, CDR2 YNNKEL (reference sequence). The CDR3 reads CASSYPRGNEQFF. CDR3 nucleotide sequence: TGTGCCAGCAGCTATCCTCGAGGCAATGAGCAGTTCTTC.

In this sample, this clone turned up a few times. The CDR3 sequence: CAWSGLALETQYF. The CDR3 coding sequence is TGTGCCTGGAGTGGGCTAGCGCTGGAGACCCAGTACTTC. The rearrangement links TRBV30 to TRBJ2-5; D might be TRBD2 (6 bases). This CDR3 is built from 13 residues. Trimming stripped 1 base from V and 5 bases from J, with 11 bases between. The germline gives CDR1 GTSNPN, CDR2 SVGIG (reference sequence). Full variable domain (remainder filled in from reference TRBV30 and TRBJ2-5): SQTIHQWPATLVQPVGSPLSLECTVEGTSNPNLYWYRQAAGRGLQLLFYSVGIGQISSEVPQNLSASRPQDRQFILSSKKLLLSDSGFYLCAWSGLALETQYFGPGTRLLVL.